A single T cell receptor beta chain is shown here with its context. The antigen remains undetermined. This entry is derived from a study of graft-versus-host responses after intestinal transplantation. Study-wide results and caveats: Peak GvH clone levels in circulation were associated with early post-transplant HvG declines. Graft-donor T cell macrochimerism in patients accompanied high graft-versus-host to host-versus-graft clonal ratios in allografts.

The method was immunoSEQ multiplex PCR; TCRdb's version includes in-frame clones alone and lacks a portion of them. The table shows around 110,000 clones, with around nine tenths occurring only once. Germline assignment: CDR1 SGHTA and CDR2 FQGNSA. CDR3 length: 19 residues. After removal of 2 bases from V and 4 bases from J, the junction contained 14 bases not matched to a gene. This material consisted of unstimulated CD4+ T cells sorted from spleen or lymph node cells, taken before intestinal transplant. The sequence was collected from a human donor who received an intestinal transplant. V is TRBV7-2 and J is TRBJ2-7; 13 nucleotides align to TRBD2. The CDR3 spells CASSLRPSTSGGAFYEQYF. As DNA, the CDR3 is TGTGCCAGCAGCTTACGACCCTCAACTAGCGGGGGGGCCTTTTACGAGCAGTACTTC.